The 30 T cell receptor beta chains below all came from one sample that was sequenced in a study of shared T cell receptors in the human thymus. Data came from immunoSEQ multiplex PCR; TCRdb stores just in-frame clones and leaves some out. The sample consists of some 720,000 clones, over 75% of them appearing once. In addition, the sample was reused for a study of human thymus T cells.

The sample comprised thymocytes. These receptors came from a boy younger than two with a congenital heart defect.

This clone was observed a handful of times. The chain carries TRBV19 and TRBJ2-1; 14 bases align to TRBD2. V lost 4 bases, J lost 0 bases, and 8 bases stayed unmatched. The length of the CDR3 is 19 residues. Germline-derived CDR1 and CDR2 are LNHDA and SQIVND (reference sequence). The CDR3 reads CASSTWTSGGYSSYNEQFF. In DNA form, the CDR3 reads TGTGCCAGTAGTACTTGGACTAGCGGGGGGTACAGCTCCTACAATGAGCAGTTCTTC.

The chain's CDR3 is CSVEVRGRPYEQYF. The CDR3 coding sequence is TGCAGCGTTGAGGTCAGGGGTCGGCCCTACGAGCAGTACTTC. The chain is built from TRBV29-1 and TRBJ2-7, with D possibly matching TRBD1 (6 bases). V gave up 3 bases and J gave up 2 bases, with 14 bases separating them. The CDR3 consists of 14 residues. CDR1 is SQVTM, CDR2 ANQGSEA, per germline.

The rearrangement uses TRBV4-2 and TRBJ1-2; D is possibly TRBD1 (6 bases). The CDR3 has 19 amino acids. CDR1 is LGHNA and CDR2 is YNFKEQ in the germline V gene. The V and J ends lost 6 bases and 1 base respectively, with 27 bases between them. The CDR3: CASRINPPRTVPNNYGYTF. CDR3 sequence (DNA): TGTGCCAGCAGAATAAACCCCCCCAGGACAGTTCCGAATAACTATGGCTACACCTTC.

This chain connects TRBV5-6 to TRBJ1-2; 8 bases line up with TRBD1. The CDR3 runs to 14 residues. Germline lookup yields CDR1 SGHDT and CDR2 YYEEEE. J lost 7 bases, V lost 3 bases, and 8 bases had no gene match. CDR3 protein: CASSSTGDRSGYTF. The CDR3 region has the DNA TGTGCCAGCAGCTCGACGGGGGACAGGAGTGGCTACACCTTC.

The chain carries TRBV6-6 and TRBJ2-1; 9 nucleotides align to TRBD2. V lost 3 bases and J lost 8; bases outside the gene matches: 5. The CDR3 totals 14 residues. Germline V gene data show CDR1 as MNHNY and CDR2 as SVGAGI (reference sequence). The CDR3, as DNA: TGTGCCAGCAGTTATAGCGGGAGTGGGTATGAGCAGTTCTTC. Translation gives CASSYSGSGYEQFF.

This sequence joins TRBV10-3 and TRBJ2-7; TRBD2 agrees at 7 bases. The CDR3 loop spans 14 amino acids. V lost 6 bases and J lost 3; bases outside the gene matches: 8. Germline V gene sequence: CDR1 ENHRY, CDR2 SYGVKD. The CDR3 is CAIRGMSGNYEQYF. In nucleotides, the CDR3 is TGTGCCATCAGGGGGATGAGCGGGAACTACGAGCAGTACTTC.

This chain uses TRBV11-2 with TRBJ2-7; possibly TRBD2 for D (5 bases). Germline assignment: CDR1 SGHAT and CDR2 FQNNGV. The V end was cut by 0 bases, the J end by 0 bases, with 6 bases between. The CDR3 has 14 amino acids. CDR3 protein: CASSLDEGSYEQYF. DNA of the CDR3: TGTGCCAGCAGCTTAGATGAGGGCTCCTACGAGCAGTACTTC.

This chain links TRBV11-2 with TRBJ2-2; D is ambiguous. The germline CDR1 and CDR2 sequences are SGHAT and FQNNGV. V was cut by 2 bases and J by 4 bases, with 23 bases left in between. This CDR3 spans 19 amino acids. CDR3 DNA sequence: TGTGCCAGCAGCTTAAACCCATCTAGGCTCCACATGGGCACCGGGGAGCTGTTTTTT. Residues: CASSLNPSRLHMGTGELFF.

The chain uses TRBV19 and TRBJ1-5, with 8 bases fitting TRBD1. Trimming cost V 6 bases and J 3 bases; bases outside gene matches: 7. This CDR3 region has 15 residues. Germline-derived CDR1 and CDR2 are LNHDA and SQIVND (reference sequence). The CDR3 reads CASRLTGDPNQPQHF. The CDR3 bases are TGTGCCAGTAGGTTGACAGGGGATCCCAATCAGCCCCAGCATTTT.

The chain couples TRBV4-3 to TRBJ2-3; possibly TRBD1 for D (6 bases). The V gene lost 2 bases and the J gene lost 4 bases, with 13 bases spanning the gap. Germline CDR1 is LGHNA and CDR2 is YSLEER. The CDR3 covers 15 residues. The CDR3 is CASSQTTGPADTQYF. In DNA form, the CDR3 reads TGCGCCAGCAGCCAAACAACAGGGCCAGCAGATACGCAGTATTTT.

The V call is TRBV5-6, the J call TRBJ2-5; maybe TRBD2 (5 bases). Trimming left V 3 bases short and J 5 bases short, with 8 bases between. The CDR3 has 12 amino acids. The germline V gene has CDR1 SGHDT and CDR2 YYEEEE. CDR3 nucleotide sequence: TGTGCCAGCAGCTCCCCGGGGGAGACCCAGTACTTC. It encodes CASSSPGETQYF.

The CDR3 sequence: CASSYSIREVTDTQYF. The CDR3, as DNA: TGTGCCAGCAGTTACTCGATTAGAGAAGTCACAGATACGCAGTATTTT. The chain joins TRBV6-5 to TRBJ2-3; D gene ambiguous. From germline, CDR1 is MNHEY and CDR2 SVGAGI. Trimming removed 0 bases from V and 2 bases from J, with 12 bases in between. This CDR3 spans 16 amino acids.

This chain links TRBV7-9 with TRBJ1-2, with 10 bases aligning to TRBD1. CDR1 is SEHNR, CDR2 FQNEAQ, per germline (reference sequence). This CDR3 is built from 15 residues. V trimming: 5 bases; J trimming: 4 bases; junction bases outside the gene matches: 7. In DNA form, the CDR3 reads TGTGCCAGCAGCCCGCGACAGGGGGCCAGCTATGGCTACACCTTC. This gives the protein CASSPRQGASYGYTF.

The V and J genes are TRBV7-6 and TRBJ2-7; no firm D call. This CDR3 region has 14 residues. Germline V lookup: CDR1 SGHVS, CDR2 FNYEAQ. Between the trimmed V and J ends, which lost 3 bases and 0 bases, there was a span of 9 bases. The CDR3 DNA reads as TGTGCCAGCAGCTTTGGGTCGGGCTCCTACGAGCAGTACTTC. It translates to CASSFGSGSYEQYF.

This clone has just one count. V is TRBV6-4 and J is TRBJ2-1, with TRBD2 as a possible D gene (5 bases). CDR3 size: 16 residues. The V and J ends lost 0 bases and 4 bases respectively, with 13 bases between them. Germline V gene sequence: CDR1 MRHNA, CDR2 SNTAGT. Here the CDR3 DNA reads TGTGCCAGCAGTGACTCGAAAGCGGACGGTTACAATGAGCAGTTCTTC. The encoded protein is CASSDSKADGYNEQFF.

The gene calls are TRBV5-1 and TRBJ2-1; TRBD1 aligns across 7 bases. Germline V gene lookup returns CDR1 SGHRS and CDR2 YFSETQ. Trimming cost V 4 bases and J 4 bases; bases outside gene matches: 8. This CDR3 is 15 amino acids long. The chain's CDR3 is CASSDDRAIYNEQFF. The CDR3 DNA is TGCGCCAGCAGCGATGACAGGGCGATATACAATGAGCAGTTCTTC.

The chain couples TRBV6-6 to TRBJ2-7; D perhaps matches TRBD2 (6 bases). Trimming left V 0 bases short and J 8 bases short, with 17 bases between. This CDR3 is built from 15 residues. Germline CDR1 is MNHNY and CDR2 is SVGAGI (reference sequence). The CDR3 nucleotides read TGTGCCAGCAGTTACTCGAGTAGCGGAAAATCCAAGCAGTACTTC. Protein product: CASSYSSSGKSKQYF.

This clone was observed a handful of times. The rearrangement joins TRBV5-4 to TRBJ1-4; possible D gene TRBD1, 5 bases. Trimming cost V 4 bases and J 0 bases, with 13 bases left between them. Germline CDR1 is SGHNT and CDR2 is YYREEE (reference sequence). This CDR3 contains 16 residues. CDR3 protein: CASSDRQLATNEKLFF. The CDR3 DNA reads TGTGCCAGCAGCGATAGACAGCTTGCAACTAATGAAAAACTGTTTTTT.

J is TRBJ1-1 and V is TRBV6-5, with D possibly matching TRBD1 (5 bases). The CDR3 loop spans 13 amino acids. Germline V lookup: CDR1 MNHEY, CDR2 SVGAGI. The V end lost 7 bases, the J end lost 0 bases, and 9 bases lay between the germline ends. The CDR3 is CASISGVNTEAFF. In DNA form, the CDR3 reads TGTGCCAGCATTTCGGGGGTGAACACTGAAGCTTTCTTT.

The chain's CDR3 is CASSQDQRGEPYGYTF. The CDR3 DNA is TGCGCCAGCAGCCAAGATCAAAGGGGCGAGCCCTATGGCTACACCTTC. The genes are TRBV4-1 and TRBJ1-2; a weak D match, TRBD1 (5 bases). V lost 0 bases, J lost 4 bases, and 15 bases lay in between. This CDR3 is 16 amino acids long. Germline V gives CDR1 MGHRA, CDR2 YSYEKL.

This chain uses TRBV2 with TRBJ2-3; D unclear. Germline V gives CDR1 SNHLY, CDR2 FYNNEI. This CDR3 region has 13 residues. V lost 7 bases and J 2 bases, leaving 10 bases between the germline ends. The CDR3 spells CASNTAVTDTQYF. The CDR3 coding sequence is TGTGCCAGCAACACAGCCGTCACAGATACGCAGTATTTT.

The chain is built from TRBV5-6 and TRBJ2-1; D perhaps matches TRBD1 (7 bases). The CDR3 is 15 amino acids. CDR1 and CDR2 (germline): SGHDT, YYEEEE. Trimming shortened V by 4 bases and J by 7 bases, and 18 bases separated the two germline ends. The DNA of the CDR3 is TGTGCCAGCAGCGCGGGACAGTCCGACCAAAATGAGCAGTTCTTC. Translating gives CASSAGQSDQNEQFF.

For the CDR3, the DNA is TGTGCCAGCAGTTCACGGGGGTACCGGGACTGGGGGGACATTCAGTACTTC. Residues: CASSSRGYRDWGDIQYF. V and J are TRBV28 and TRBJ2-4, with a weak D call TRBD2 (6 bases). Germline CDR1 is MDHEN and CDR2 is SYDVKM. V was pared by 4 bases and J by 8 bases, with 24 bases between. This CDR3 has 17 residues.

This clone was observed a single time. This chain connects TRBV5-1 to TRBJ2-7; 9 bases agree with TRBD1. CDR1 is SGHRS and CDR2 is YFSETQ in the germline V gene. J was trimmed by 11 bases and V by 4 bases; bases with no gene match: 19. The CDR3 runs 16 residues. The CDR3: CASSPGQGFRLHWEYF. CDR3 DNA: TGCGCCAGCAGCCCAGGACAGGGGTTCAGACTCCATTGGGAGTACTTC.

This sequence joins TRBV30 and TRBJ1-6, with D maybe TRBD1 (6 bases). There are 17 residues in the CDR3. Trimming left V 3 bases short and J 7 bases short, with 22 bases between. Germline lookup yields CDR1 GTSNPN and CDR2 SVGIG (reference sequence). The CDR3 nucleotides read TGTGCCTGGAGCCGCCCGGACAGACCTGCGGAGAATTCACCCCTCCACTTT. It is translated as CAWSRPDRPAENSPLHF.

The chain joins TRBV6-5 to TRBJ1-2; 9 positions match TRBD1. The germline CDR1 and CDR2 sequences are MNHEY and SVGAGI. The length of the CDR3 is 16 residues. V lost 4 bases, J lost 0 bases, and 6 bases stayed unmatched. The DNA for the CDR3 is TGTGCCAGCAGTTCGACAGGGGGATTAGCTAACTATGGCTACACCTTC. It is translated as CASSSTGGLANYGYTF.

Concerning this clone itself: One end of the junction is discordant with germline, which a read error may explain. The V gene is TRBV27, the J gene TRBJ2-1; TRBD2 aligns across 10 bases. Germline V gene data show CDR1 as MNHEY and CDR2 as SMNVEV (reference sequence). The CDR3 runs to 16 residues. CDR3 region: CTSSPRLAGVLNEQFF. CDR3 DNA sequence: TGTACCAGCAGTCCCAGGCTAGCGGGAGTGCTCAATGAGCAGTTCTTC.

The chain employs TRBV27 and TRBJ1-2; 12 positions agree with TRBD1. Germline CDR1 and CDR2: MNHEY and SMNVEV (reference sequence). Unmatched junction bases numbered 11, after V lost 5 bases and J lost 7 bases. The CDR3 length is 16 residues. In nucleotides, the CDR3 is TGTGCCAGCAGTCTCGGGACAGGGGGCCCTAGGAGTGGCTACACCTTC. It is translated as CASSLGTGGPRSGYTF.

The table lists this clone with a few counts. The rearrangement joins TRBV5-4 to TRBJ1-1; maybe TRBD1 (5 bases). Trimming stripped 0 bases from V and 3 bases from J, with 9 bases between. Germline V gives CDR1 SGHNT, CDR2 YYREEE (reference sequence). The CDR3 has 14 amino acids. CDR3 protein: CASSLARADTEAFF. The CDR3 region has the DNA TGTGCCAGCAGCTTGGCCAGGGCTGACACTGAAGCTTTCTTT.

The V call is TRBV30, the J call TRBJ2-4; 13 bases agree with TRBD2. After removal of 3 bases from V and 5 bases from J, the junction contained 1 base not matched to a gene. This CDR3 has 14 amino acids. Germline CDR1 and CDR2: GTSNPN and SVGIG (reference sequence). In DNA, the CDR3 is TGTGCCTGGAGCGGGACTAGCGGGGAAAACATTCAGTACTTC. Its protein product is CAWSGTSGENIQYF.